Below, 26 T cell receptor beta chains from the same sample are listed, as sequenced in a study of blood T cell repertoires in COVID-19. Sequencing used immunoSEQ multiplex PCR; TCRdb keeps in-frame clones, though not all of them. Of about 55,000 clones in the sample, 85% were seen once. Sequenced input: peripheral blood. These receptors were collected from a human donor in a cohort sampled during active COVID-19.

The chain joins TRBV5-4 to TRBJ1-2; 8 bases line up with TRBD1. CDR1 is SGHNT, CDR2 YYREEE, per germline (reference sequence). The CDR3 sequence is 14 residues long. V was pared by 2 bases and J by 5 bases, with 5 bases of the junction left unmatched. CDR3 sequence reads: CASSFAGGTYGYTF. CDR3 nucleotides: TGTGCCAGCAGCTTCGCAGGGGGCACATATGGCTACACCTTC.

V usage is TRBV7-8 and J usage is TRBJ1-1; TRBD1 might be the D (5 bases). V was cut by 5 bases and J by 3 bases, with 16 bases left in between. CDR1 and CDR2 from the germline V gene are SGHVS and FQNEAQ. The CDR3 runs 15 residues. The CDR3 here is CASSLLVGADTEAFF. For the CDR3, the DNA is TGTGCCAGCAGCCTACTCGTAGGGGCGGACACTGAAGCTTTCTTT.

The V and J genes are TRBV6-1 and TRBJ2-2, with 9 bases identical to TRBD2. The CDR3 runs 16 residues. Germline V gene data show CDR1 as MNHNS and CDR2 as SASEGT. Unmatched junction bases numbered 5, after V lost 2 bases and J lost 4 bases. CDR3 nucleotide sequence: TGTGCCAGCAGTGAAAGGGCTAGCGGGATCACCGGGGAGCTGTTTTTT. It translates to CASSERASGITGELFF.

This chain uses TRBV10-3 with TRBJ2-5, with a weak D call TRBD1 (5 bases). V lost 3 bases and J 5 bases, leaving 10 bases between the germline ends. This CDR3 region has 13 residues. Germline CDR1 and CDR2: ENHRY and SYGVKD. CDR3 coding DNA: TGTGCCATCAGTGAAAGGGGCGAGGAGACCCAGTACTTC. It is translated as CAISERGEETQYF.

This clone was detected once. The chain recombines TRBV11-1 with TRBJ2-7; 7 bases fit TRBD1. In germline, CDR1 is SGHAT, CDR2 FQDESV (reference sequence). The length of the CDR3 is 13 residues. The V and J ends lost 5 bases and 4 bases, in that order; junction bases with no gene match: 5. The CDR3 DNA is TGTGCCAGCAGCCGGGACAGATCTTACGAGCAGTACTTC. Translated, it gives CASSRDRSYEQYF.

This chain uses TRBV5-1 with TRBJ2-1; possible D gene TRBD2, 5 bases. The CDR3 runs 15 residues. Germline CDR1 and CDR2: SGHRS and YFSETQ. Deletions cut 0 bases from V and 2 bases from J, with 9 bases between. DNA for the CDR3: TGCGCCAGCAGCTTGGACCCCGGGACCTACAATGAGCAGTTCTTC. Its translation is CASSLDPGTYNEQFF.

The chain carries TRBV7-2 and TRBJ2-7; 15 nucleotides line up with TRBD2. The CDR3 runs to 16 residues. Germline CDR1 SGHTA, CDR2 FQGNSA. J was trimmed by 3 bases and V by 1 base; bases with no gene match: 1. The CDR3 DNA is TGTGCCAGCAGCTTAGGGGGACTAGCGGGAGGCTACGAGCAGTACTTC. It translates to CASSLGGLAGGYEQYF.

The V and J genes are TRBV30 and TRBJ2-3, with 7 bases aligning to TRBD2. There are 12 residues in the CDR3. The J segment lost 7 bases and the V segment lost 5 bases, leaving 6 bases of the junction unmatched. Germline CDR1 reads GTSNPN; CDR2 reads SVGIG (reference sequence). CDR3 region: CAWVTSAYTQYF. CDR3 coding DNA: TGTGCCTGGGTTACTAGCGCTTATACGCAGTATTTT.

The gene calls are TRBV19 and TRBJ1-5; 7 bases fit TRBD1. CDR1 and CDR2 (germline): LNHDA, SQIVND (reference sequence). With V trimmed by 7 bases and J by 1 base, 10 bases remained unmatched. This CDR3 is built from 16 residues. The CDR3 region is CASTRGPSGSNQPQHF. As DNA, the CDR3 is TGTGCCAGTACTAGGGGGCCTTCAGGGAGCAATCAGCCCCAGCATTTT.

The chain carries TRBV25-1 and TRBJ2-5, with D perhaps matching TRBD1 (5 bases). The CDR3 runs to 14 residues. Germline CDR1 MGHDK, CDR2 SYGVNS. The V end lost 7 bases, the J end lost 1 base, and 13 bases lay between the germline ends. CDR3 protein: CASTSTTAQETQYF. CDR3 DNA sequence: TGTGCCAGCACCTCTACGACAGCCCAAGAGACCCAGTACTTC. The full variable domain, with the rest looked up from reference TRBV25-1 and TRBJ2-5, is EADIYQTPRYLVIGTGKKITLECSQTMGHDKMYWYQQDPGMELHLIHYSYGVNSTEKGDLSSESTVSRIRTEHFPLTLESARPSHTSQYLCASTSTTAQETQYFGPGTRLLVL.

The chain couples TRBV7-9 to TRBJ1-2, with D maybe TRBD1 (6 bases). The CDR3 is 16 residues long. Between the trimmed V and J ends, which lost 5 bases and 2 bases, there was a span of 18 bases. From germline, CDR1 is SEHNR and CDR2 FQNEAQ (reference sequence). The chain's CDR3 is CASSAGAAGVNYGYTF. The CDR3 DNA reads TGTGCCAGCAGCGCAGGGGCGGCAGGGGTAAACTATGGCTACACCTTC.

The V call is TRBV20-1, the J call TRBJ2-1; no definite D call. Per germline, CDR1 DFQATT and CDR2 SNEGSKA (reference sequence). V was pared by 5 bases and J by 5 bases, with 7 bases between. The CDR3 is 11 amino acids. The DNA of the CDR3 is TGCAGTGCTCGATACAACAATGAGCAGTTCTTC. It is translated as CSARYNNEQFF.

The chain couples TRBV2 to TRBJ2-1; 7 bases agree with TRBD2. Germline assignment: CDR1 SNHLY and CDR2 FYNNEI. The CDR3 covers 12 residues. V gave up 7 bases and J gave up 9 bases; unmatched junction bases: 6. The CDR3 DNA follows: TGTGCCAGCATCCTCCTAGCGGCTGAGCAGTTCTTC. It codes for CASILLAAEQFF.

V usage is TRBV5-1 and J usage is TRBJ2-1; the D gene is possibly TRBD2 (6 bases). The V gene lost 4 bases and the J gene lost 1 base, with 15 bases spanning the gap. Germline values: CDR1 SGHRS, CDR2 YFSETQ. This CDR3 is 16 amino acids long. The CDR3 spells CASSRGGNPSYNEQFF. DNA of the CDR3: TGCGCCAGCAGCCGAGGCGGGAACCCGTCCTACAATGAGCAGTTCTTC.

The J gene is TRBJ1-4, the V gene TRBV23-1, with TRBD1 matching 11 bases. TRBV23-1 is treated as an ORF (open reading frame) with a function not yet certain. J lost 0 bases, V lost 2 bases, and 8 bases had no gene match. The CDR3 has 19 amino acids. Here the CDR3 reads CASSQGQGAHPATNEKLFF. CDR3 bases: TGCGCCAGCAGTCAAGGACAGGGGGCCCACCCTGCAACTAATGAAAAACTGTTTTTT.

This rearrangement joins TRBV29-1 to TRBJ1-1; D remains unclear. Germline CDR1 and CDR2: SQVTM and ANQGSEA. The ends were cut back, 3 bases at V and 2 bases at J, with 13 bases in the middle. The CDR3 has 14 residues. The CDR3 DNA is TGCAGCGTTGACGGGTTCGGAAAAAACACTGAAGCTTTCTTT. Translation gives CSVDGFGKNTEAFF. Full variable domain (remainder filled in from reference TRBV29-1 and TRBJ1-1): SAVISQKPSRDICQRGTSLTIQCQVDSQVTMMFWYRQQPGQSLTLIATANQGSEATYESGFVIDKFPISRPNLTFSTLTVSNMSPEDSSIYLCSVDGFGKNTEAFFGQGTRLTVV.

CDR3 bases: TGTGCCAGCAGTTTATCGGCGGGGGGCTATGGCTACACCTTC. This encodes CASSLSAGGYGYTF. The genes are TRBV28 and TRBJ1-2; a weak D match, TRBD1 (5 bases). CDR1 and CDR2 from the germline V gene are MDHEN and SYDVKM. The CDR3 contains 14 residues. V was clipped by 1 base and J by 4 bases, with 10 bases between them.

In DNA form, the CDR3 reads TGCAGCGTGGGGACAGGGGGACAGGCCGGGGAGCTGTTTTTT. It codes for CSVGTGGQAGELFF. J is TRBJ2-2 and V is TRBV29-1, with 11 bases aligning to TRBD1. V trimming: 6 bases; J trimming: 6 bases; junction bases outside the gene matches: 6. This CDR3 contains 14 residues. Germline CDR1 is SQVTM and CDR2 is ANQGSEA.

This clone has just a few counts. As DNA, the CDR3 is TGTGCCAGCAGCTCTGTAGGAGATGAGCAGTTCTTC. The encoded protein is CASSSVGDEQFF. The chain carries TRBV7-3 and TRBJ2-1; no firm D call. The CDR3 loop spans 12 amino acids. Germline V gene sequence: CDR1 SGHTA, CDR2 FQGTGA. Deletions cut 4 bases from V and 8 bases from J, with 9 bases between.

This clone was seen a single time. The rearrangement joins TRBV6-5 to TRBJ1-5; maybe TRBD1 (5 bases). Germline V gene lookup returns CDR1 MNHEY and CDR2 SVGAGI. Trimming shortened V by 5 bases and J by 7 bases, and 15 bases separated the two germline ends. This CDR3 is 14 amino acids long. The CDR3 sequence: CASSPRGGVQPQHF. CDR3 nucleotide sequence: TGTGCCAGCAGTCCACGTGGGGGGGTCCAGCCCCAGCATTTT.

V and J are TRBV28 and TRBJ2-7; 10 positions agree with TRBD1. J lost 4 bases, V lost 1 base, and 4 bases had no gene match. The CDR3 extends over 15 amino acids. The germline V gene encodes CDR1 MDHEN and CDR2 SYDVKM. CDR3 sequence reads: CASSLLGTGEYEQYF. The CDR3 coding sequence is TGTGCCAGCAGTTTATTGGGGACAGGGGAATACGAGCAGTACTTC.

The CDR3 spells CASSRDRGYNEQFF. CDR3 DNA sequence: TGTGCCAGCTCCCGGGACAGGGGATACAATGAGCAGTTCTTC. V usage is TRBV18 and J usage is TRBJ2-1, with 10 bases identical to TRBD1. V shed 6 bases, J shed 4 bases, and the junction held 3 bases outside the gene matches. CDR1 KGHSH and CDR2 LQKENI come from the germline V gene. CDR3 length equals 14 residues.

This chain joins TRBV5-4 and TRBJ2-7; the D gene is possibly TRBD2 (6 bases). Per the germline V gene, CDR1 is SGHNT and CDR2 is YYREEE (reference sequence). The CDR3 spans 15 residues. Trimming pared 0 bases from V and 4 bases from J, leaving 14 bases between. Written as DNA, the CDR3 is TGTGCCAGCAGCTTGGTAGGCGGGGCAGAATACGAGCAGTACTTC. Its protein product is CASSLVGGAEYEQYF.

The chain joins TRBV28 to TRBJ1-5; the D gene is possibly TRBD1 (6 bases). Between the trimmed V and J ends, which lost 5 bases and 6 bases, there was a span of 17 bases. This CDR3 contains 15 residues. From germline, CDR1 is MDHEN and CDR2 SYDVKM. The CDR3 loop reads CASSPRNRDGQPQHF. The CDR3 coding sequence is TGTGCCAGCAGTCCCCGCAACAGGGATGGTCAGCCCCAGCATTTT.

The rearrangement joins TRBV14 to TRBJ2-5; the D is unclear. There are 13 residues in the CDR3. Germline V gene sequence: CDR1 SGHDN, CDR2 FVKESK. V lost 4 bases and J lost 7, with 13 bases in between. CDR3 sequence (DNA): TGTGCCAGCAGCCCCGCTAGGTTGGGGACCCAGTACTTC. This gives the protein CASSPARLGTQYF.

This chain connects TRBV6-4 to TRBJ2-7; a weak D match, TRBD1 (6 bases). Per germline, CDR1 MRHNA and CDR2 SNTAGT. V was pared by 6 bases and J by 2 bases, with 11 bases between. The CDR3 is 13 amino acids. The CDR3 loop reads CASSVDSTYEQYF. The CDR3 DNA sequence: TGTGCCAGCAGCGTGGACAGCACCTACGAGCAGTACTTC.